What follows describes a single T cell receptor beta chain. The antigen is unknown. The assay ran at deep level. Several immunoSEQ plates held equal portions of the genomic DNA taken from each subset. Clones were sequenced by immunoSEQ multiplex PCR, and TCRdb holds only the in-frame ones, with some missing. Counted here are 2 million or so clones, 90% to 95% occurring once; the ten biggest clones make up roughly 0.13%. Subsets obtained from CD4+ cells comprised CD45RA+ naive and CD45RA-negative memory cells. The data are from a study of shared clonotypes between healthy human individuals. Study conclusions and caveats: With a few donors compared, 4% to 5.5% of naive CD4 clonotypes were shared.

The ends lost 4 bases at V and 4 bases at J; junction bases unmatched: 3. The germline gives CDR1 SEHNR, CDR2 FQNEAQ (reference sequence). The CDR3 loop spans 13 amino acids. The sample consisted of naive CD4+ T cells sorted from blood. Subset: CD45RA+ positively selected. This sequence originates from a man between 18 and 29 years old in good health. This rearrangement joins TRBV7-9 to TRBJ1-2; 7 bases match TRBD1. CDR3 sequence reads: CASSWDSFYGYTF. The CDR3 bases are TGTGCCAGCAGCTGGGACAGCTTCTATGGCTACACCTTC.